Listed here are 27 T cell receptor beta chains from one sample, sequenced in a study of cytomegalovirus exposure and HLA in healthy donors. 13 Jbeta primers and 60 Vbeta primers were used for the PCR. The repertoire was sequenced with immunoSEQ multiplex PCR; TCRdb's copy has only in-frame clones and lacks some. The sample yields approximately 42,000 clones, of which the top ten take up roughly 8%. The sequenced sample consisted of PBMCs. The origin of the receptors is a male donor in good health and CMV-seronegative.

The genes are TRBV5-5 and TRBJ1-5; D not resolved. With 4 bases removed from V and 0 bases from J, the gap between germline ends came to 14 bases. This CDR3 region has 16 residues. In germline, CDR1 is SGHKS, CDR2 YYEKEE (reference sequence). The CDR3 here is CASSPGSAYSNQPQHF. The CDR3 nucleotides are TGTGCCAGCAGCCCGGGGTCGGCGTATAGCAATCAGCCCCAGCATTTT.

V usage is TRBV27 and J usage is TRBJ1-5; D unresolved. V was pared by 5 bases and J by 6 bases, with 8 bases between. CDR1 and CDR2 from the germline V gene are MNHEY and SMNVEV (reference sequence). This CDR3 region has 12 residues. Here the CDR3 reads CASSNHGQPQHF. The CDR3 DNA is TGTGCCAGCAGTAATCACGGTCAGCCCCAGCATTTT.

V gene TRBV5-4 combines with J gene TRBJ1-4, with D possibly being TRBD1 (6 bases). CDR3 size: 15 residues. CDR1 is SGHNT and CDR2 is YYREEE in the germline V gene (reference sequence). V dropped 4 bases and J dropped 3 bases, with 13 bases sitting between them. The CDR3 region is CASSPTGRSNEKLFF. CDR3 in DNA: TGTGCCAGCAGCCCAACAGGGCGGTCTAATGAAAAACTGTTTTTT.

For the CDR3, the DNA is TGTGCCAGCTCATTAACAGGGTCTAGCGGGACCCATGAGCAGTTCTTC. This gives the protein CASSLTGSSGTHEQFF. This sequence joins TRBV18 and TRBJ2-1, with 9 bases lining up with TRBD2. The CDR3 totals 16 residues. V dropped 5 bases and J dropped 8; count of bases not matched to a gene: 13. CDR1 and CDR2 from the germline V gene are KGHSH and LQKENI.

This chain connects TRBV7-2 to TRBJ2-3; TRBD2 matches 8 bases. This CDR3 has 14 amino acids. Germline lookup yields CDR1 SGHTA and CDR2 FQGNSA. The ends lost 10 bases at V and 4 bases at J; junction bases unmatched: 10. The CDR3 coding sequence is TGTGCCACAAGAGGGACGGGAGGGGCAGATACGCAGTATTTT. It is translated as CATRGTGGADTQYF.

In DNA, the CDR3 is TGTGCCAGCAAAAGTAGTTTGAACACCGGGGAGCTGTTTTTT. Its protein is CASKSSLNTGELFF. This rearrangement joins TRBV6-1 to TRBJ2-2; no firm D call. Trimming took off 7 bases at V and 1 base at J, with 10 bases between the two ends. The CDR3 consists of 14 residues. CDR1 is MNHNS and CDR2 is SASEGT in the germline V gene.

CDR3 protein: CASSLDKAVETQYF. The CDR3 DNA reads TGTGCCAGCAGTTTAGACAAGGCAGTAGAGACCCAGTACTTC. This sequence joins TRBV27 and TRBJ2-5, with no clear D. This CDR3 comprises 14 residues. Germline V gene sequence: CDR1 MNHEY, CDR2 SMNVEV (reference sequence). V was pared by 2 bases and J by 4 bases, with 11 bases between.

The chain links TRBV10-3 to TRBJ2-1; weak D call: TRBD2 (5 bases). Trimming stripped 3 bases from V and 6 bases from J, with 18 bases between. The CDR3 consists of 16 residues. Per germline, CDR1 ENHRY and CDR2 SYGVKD. CDR3 sequence reads: CAISDNRDGGFNEQFF. For the CDR3, the DNA is TGTGCCATCAGTGATAACCGTGACGGAGGATTCAATGAGCAGTTCTTC.

V and J are TRBV18 and TRBJ2-5; maybe TRBD1 (6 bases). The length of the CDR3 is 13 residues. Between the trimmed V and J ends, which lost 5 bases and 4 bases, there was a span of 11 bases. CDR1 is KGHSH and CDR2 is LQKENI in the germline V gene. DNA for the CDR3: TGTGCCAGCTCAACCCGACAGGCAGAGACCCAGTACTTC. Translation: CASSTRQAETQYF.

This sequence joins TRBV5-4 and TRBJ2-7, with D possibly being TRBD2 (6 bases). Germline values: CDR1 SGHNT, CDR2 YYREEE (reference sequence). The CDR3 is made up of 15 amino acids. Deletions cut 3 bases from V and 5 bases from J, with 18 bases between. CDR3 sequence: CASSSASGGRDEQYF. In DNA, the CDR3 is TGTGCCAGCAGCTCCGCGTCCGGGGGTAGGGACGAGCAGTACTTC.

The chain carries TRBV2 and TRBJ2-2; 7 bases match TRBD2. After removal of 6 bases from V and 5 bases from J, the junction contained 6 bases not matched to a gene. In germline, CDR1 is SNHLY, CDR2 FYNNEI. The CDR3 has 14 amino acids. The CDR3 spells CASRGTGGTGELFF. Written as DNA, the CDR3 is TGTGCCAGCAGGGGAACCGGGGGGACCGGGGAGCTGTTTTTT.

V is TRBV25-1 and J is TRBJ1-2; D is ambiguous. CDR1 is MGHDK and CDR2 is SYGVNS in the germline V gene. The CDR3 has 13 amino acids. Trimming left V 0 bases short and J 8 bases short, with 10 bases between. CDR3 sequence (DNA): TGTGCCAGCAGTGAATATAAGCGGTCCGGCTACACCTTC. It encodes CASSEYKRSGYTF.

The rearrangement links TRBV7-9 to TRBJ2-1, with TRBD2 as a possible D gene (6 bases). Germline loops: CDR1 SEHNR, CDR2 FQNEAQ (reference sequence). The CDR3 has 13 amino acids. Trimming took off 0 bases at V and 9 bases at J, with 9 bases between the two ends. DNA of the CDR3: TGTGCCAGCAGCTTAGCTACCGGGGGTGAGCAGTTCTTC. It codes for CASSLATGGEQFF.

The chain links TRBV7-9 to TRBJ1-4, with 9 bases identical to TRBD1. CDR3 length equals 17 residues. Trimming took 0 bases from V and 2 from J; bases not matched to a gene: 4. Germline V gene data show CDR1 as SEHNR and CDR2 as FQNEAQ (reference sequence). This chain's CDR3 is CASSLAGTGLTNEKLFF. In DNA form, the CDR3 reads TGTGCCAGCAGCTTAGCCGGGACAGGGCTGACTAATGAAAAACTGTTTTTT.

The J gene is TRBJ1-2, the V gene TRBV10-2; 10 positions agree with TRBD1. Looked up from germline, CDR1 is WSHSY and CDR2 is SAAADI. The CDR3 contains 15 residues. Losses at the gene ends were 6 bases for V and 4 bases for J; bases not matched to a gene: 8. The CDR3 protein is CASSARDRGAYGYTF. The CDR3 DNA is TGCGCCAGCAGCGCCCGGGACAGGGGAGCCTATGGCTACACCTTC.

The chain is built from TRBV18 and TRBJ2-7, with 7 positions matching TRBD1. This CDR3 contains 16 residues. The germline gives CDR1 KGHSH, CDR2 LQKENI. J lost 2 bases, V lost 5 bases, and 12 bases had no gene match. The CDR3, as DNA: TGTGCCAGCTCATCCACCGGGACAGATAACCCCTACGAGCAGTACTTC. It codes for CASSSTGTDNPYEQYF.

In DNA form, the CDR3 reads TGCGCCAGCAGCCTTAGCGGGACGGGTGATACGCAGTATTTT. Amino acids: CASSLSGTGDTQYF. V usage is TRBV4-3 and J usage is TRBJ2-3; 8 bases align to TRBD2. Per germline, CDR1 LGHNA and CDR2 YSLEER. This CDR3 spans 14 amino acids. The ends lost 4 bases at V and 6 bases at J; junction bases unmatched: 6.

This chain connects TRBV30 to TRBJ1-5; maybe TRBD1 (6 bases). V was shortened by 5 bases and J by 2 bases, with 13 bases between the two germline ends. This CDR3 is 14 amino acids long. CDR1 and CDR2 (germline): GTSNPN, SVGIG (reference sequence). CDR3 amino acids: CAWGQTPGNQPQHF. The CDR3 nucleotides read TGTGCCTGGGGACAGACCCCGGGCAATCAGCCCCAGCATTTT.

V is TRBV1 and J is TRBJ1-4. TRBV1 is termed a pseudogene. The length of the CDR3 is 17 residues. The CDR3: CTSSQAPGGGTNEKLFF. CDR3 bases: TGCACCAGCAGCCAAGCCCCCGGGGGGGGAACTAATGAAAAACTGTTTTTT.

V usage is TRBV30 and J usage is TRBJ2-5, with TRBD2 matching 9 bases. V lost 8 bases to trimming and J lost 1 base; unmatched junction nucleotides: 8. Germline V lookup: CDR1 GTSNPN, CDR2 SVGIG (reference sequence). The CDR3 loop spans 14 amino acids. CDR3: CAQMTSGLQETQYF. The CDR3 DNA reads as TGTGCCCAAATGACTAGCGGTCTCCAAGAGACCCAGTACTTC.

V and J are TRBV10-1 and TRBJ1-1; D not certain. The ends were cut back, 2 bases at V and 1 base at J, with 8 bases in the middle. The CDR3 loop spans 14 amino acids. The germline CDR1 and CDR2 sequences are WNHNN and SYGVQD (reference sequence). The chain's CDR3 is CASSENRKNTEAFF. The CDR3, as DNA: TGCGCCAGCAGTGAGAACAGAAAGAACACTGAAGCTTTCTTT.

The chain carries TRBV29-1 and TRBJ2-1; TRBD2 is a possible D gene (6 bases). V gave up 4 bases and J gave up 5 bases, with 21 bases separating them. Germline CDR1 and CDR2: SQVTM and ANQGSEA. The CDR3 length is 16 residues. CDR3: CSVGPAWSGPNNEQFF. DNA for the CDR3: TGCAGCGTTGGGCCTGCTTGGAGCGGGCCCAACAATGAGCAGTTCTTC.

The gene calls are TRBV5-1 and TRBJ2-7, with TRBD2 matching over 11 bases. V lost 4 bases to trimming and J lost 6 bases; unmatched junction nucleotides: 9. This CDR3 region has 15 residues. Germline lookup yields CDR1 SGHRS and CDR2 YFSETQ. CDR3: CASSRGTSGRGEQYF. CDR3 DNA sequence: TGCGCCAGCAGCCGAGGAACTAGCGGGAGAGGCGAGCAGTACTTC.

This sequence joins TRBV11-2 and TRBJ2-2, with 10 bases identical to TRBD2. The CDR3 loop spans 15 amino acids. Germline CDR1 is SGHAT and CDR2 is FQNNGV. Germline trimming cut 3 bases from V and 7 bases from J; bases unmatched to any gene: 5. CDR3 in amino acids: CASSFTSGTSGELFF. The CDR3 region has the DNA TGTGCCAGCAGCTTCACTAGCGGGACTAGCGGGGAGCTGTTTTTT.

The chain couples TRBV19 to TRBJ2-2; TRBD1 is a possible D gene (5 bases). This CDR3 contains 14 residues. The V end lost 3 bases, the J end lost 5 bases, and 10 bases lay between the germline ends. Per germline, CDR1 LNHDA and CDR2 SQIVND (reference sequence). The CDR3 DNA follows: TGTGCCAGTAGTATCGGTCCAGGGACCGGGGAGCTGTTTTTT. Its translation: CASSIGPGTGELFF. The complete variable domain, with remaining parts taken from reference TRBV19 and TRBJ2-2, reads DGGITQSPKYLFRKEGQNVTLSCEQNLNHDAMYWYRQDPGQGLRLIYYSQIVNDFQKGDIAEGYSVSREKKESFPLTVTSAQKNPTAFYLCASSIGPGTGELFFGEGSRLTVL.

This chain connects TRBV19 to TRBJ1-2; possible D gene TRBD1, 6 bases. CDR1 is LNHDA and CDR2 is SQIVND in the germline V gene (reference sequence). Trimming stripped 8 bases from V and 5 bases from J, with 21 bases between. The CDR3 length is 15 residues. The CDR3 region has the DNA TGTGCCAGTGAACAATGGGCCTCAGGGGAATATGGCTACACCTTC. As protein: CASEQWASGEYGYTF. Full variable domain (outside the CDR3, taken from reference TRBV19 and TRBJ1-2): DGGITQSPKYLFRKEGQNVTLSCEQNLNHDAMYWYRQDPGQGLRLIYYSQIVNDFQKGDIAEGYSVSREKKESFPLTVTSAQKNPTAFYLCASEQWASGEYGYTFGSGTRLTVV.

The DNA for the CDR3 is TGTGCCAGCAGCCTCGATGGACTAGCGGCCTACAATGAGCAGTTCTTC. Translated, it gives CASSLDGLAAYNEQFF. This sequence joins TRBV13 and TRBJ2-1, with 10 bases lining up with TRBD2. CDR3 length: 16 residues. Germline V gives CDR1 PRHDT, CDR2 FYEKMQ (reference sequence). Germline trimming cut 5 bases from V and 2 bases from J; bases unmatched to any gene: 6.